This passage covers 21 T cell receptor beta chains from one sample sequenced in a study of T cells in Graves' hyperthyroidism and ophthalmopathy. RNA transcripts were the template for amplifying TCR beta CDR3 regions. An initial round of RT-PCR targeting the TCR CDR3 relied on the HTBI primer set. MiXCR, applied by TCRdb to the multiplex PCR reads, yields one record per CDR3 protein. The table lists hundreds of thousands of distinct CDR3 sequences, 38% of them singletons. The sequenced sample consisted of blood. Receptors were obtained from a man between 18 and 35 years old with Graves' hyperthyroidism.

The V call is TRBV4-1, the J call TRBJ1-6; TRBD1 might be the D (6 bases). Trimming removed 1 base from V and 3 bases from J, with 13 bases in between. The CDR3 has 17 amino acids. Germline V gene sequence: CDR1 MGHRA, CDR2 YSYEKL. The chain's CDR3 is CASSQAVDSDYNSPLHF. CDR3 bases: TGCGCCAGCAGCCAAGCCGTGGACAGCGACTATAATTCACCCCTCCACTTT.

The table lists this clonotype with many counts. The chain employs TRBV7-8 and TRBJ1-4; D possibly corresponds to TRBD1 (5 bases). Looked up from germline, CDR1 is SGHVS and CDR2 is FQNEAQ. With 5 bases removed from V and 0 bases from J, the gap between germline ends came to 13 bases. The CDR3 is 16 residues long. The chain's CDR3 is CASSGDRRTTNEKLFF. Here the CDR3 DNA reads TGTGCCAGCAGCGGGGACCGACGTACAACTAATGAAAAACTGTTTTTT.

CDR3 DNA sequence: TGTGCCAGCAGCTCGGAAGCGGGGGAGCAGTACTTC. Amino acid sequence: CASSSEAGEQYF. The genes are TRBV7-3 and TRBJ2-7; TRBD2 matches 7 bases. This CDR3 has 12 amino acids. In germline, CDR1 is SGHTA, CDR2 FQGTGA. Trimming cost V 4 bases and J 7 bases; bases outside gene matches: 4.

This rearrangement joins TRBV5-5 to TRBJ2-7; D is unresolved. This CDR3 is 14 amino acids long. V gave up 0 bases and J gave up 2 bases, with 9 bases separating them. Germline assignment: CDR1 SGHKS and CDR2 YYEKEE (reference sequence). This CDR3 is CASSLGWSTYEQYF. The CDR3 nucleotides read TGTGCCAGCAGCTTGGGTTGGAGTACCTACGAGCAGTACTTC.

The chain uses TRBV6-1 and TRBJ1-1; no reliable D call. The CDR3 has 17 amino acids. Trimming pared 2 bases from V and 1 base from J, leaving 17 bases between. Germline values: CDR1 MNHNS, CDR2 SASEGT. CDR3 amino acids: CASSESFLSRRNTEAFF. CDR3 bases: TGTGCCAGCAGTGAATCCTTCCTCTCAAGGCGGAACACTGAAGCTTTCTTT.

The V gene is TRBV6-6, the J gene TRBJ1-5; 7 bases align to TRBD1. The CDR3 has 14 residues. Germline lookup yields CDR1 MNHNY and CDR2 SVGAGI (reference sequence). The junction had 10 bases not matched to a gene; V was cut back by 7 bases and J by 7 bases. CDR3 coding DNA: TGTGCCAGCAATAAAGACAGGGCCCGACAGCCCCAGCATTTT. Translation: CASNKDRARQPQHF.

This chain connects TRBV6-5 to TRBJ1-1; D is undetermined. The V end lost 4 bases, the J end lost 1 base, and 22 bases lay between the germline ends. CDR3 size: 18 residues. Germline loops: CDR1 MNHEY, CDR2 SVGAGI. CDR3: CASSSPLGGSTTNTEAFF. In DNA form, the CDR3 reads TGTGCCAGCAGTTCCCCTTTGGGAGGGAGTACGACGAACACTGAAGCTTTCTTT.

There are many counts of this clonotype. The V and J genes are TRBV10-1 and TRBJ1-3; D gene unclear. Trimming cost V 2 bases and J 1 base, with 6 bases left between them. The CDR3 is made up of 14 amino acids. CDR1 and CDR2 from the germline V gene are WNHNN and SYGVQD (reference sequence). The CDR3 coding sequence is TGCGCCAGCAGTGAGAGCAGATCTGGAAACACCATATATTTT. Amino acid sequence: CASSESRSGNTIYF.

The gene calls are TRBV9 and TRBJ2-5; possible D gene TRBD1, 6 bases. Germline V gives CDR1 SGDLS, CDR2 YYNGEE. The CDR3 covers 14 residues. V lost 7 bases and J lost 2, with 15 bases in between. This CDR3 reads CASGTSQGQETQYF. The CDR3 DNA follows: TGTGCCAGCGGCACAAGCCAGGGGCAAGAGACCCAGTACTTC.

This clonotype was seen more than once but under ten times. This rearrangement joins TRBV6-5 to TRBJ2-5, with 7 nucleotides matching TRBD2. V lost 3 bases, J lost 5 bases, and 6 bases stayed unmatched. Germline V gives CDR1 MNHEY, CDR2 SVGAGI. The CDR3 length is 14 residues. The CDR3 nucleotides are TGTGCCAGCAGTTATAGGTGGGGGGGGGAGACCCAGTACTTC. This codes for CASSYRWGGETQYF.

V usage is TRBV7-2 and J usage is TRBJ2-7; TRBD2 matches 7 bases. The germline gives CDR1 SGHTA, CDR2 FQGNSA. The CDR3 runs 15 residues. Trimming cost V 5 bases and J 3 bases; bases outside gene matches: 10. CDR3 coding DNA: TGTGCCAGCAGCCAAGGTACTAGCGTCAACTACGAGCAGTACTTC. Translated: CASSQGTSVNYEQYF.

There are many counts of this clonotype. The CDR3 sequence is CSAVWEREQYF. The CDR3 nucleotides read TGCAGTGCTGTCTGGGAACGCGAGCAGTACTTC. This rearrangement joins TRBV20-1 to TRBJ2-7; D ambiguous. From germline, CDR1 is DFQATT and CDR2 SNEGSKA (reference sequence). The CDR3 is made up of 11 amino acids. V gave up 5 bases and J gave up 6 bases, with 11 bases separating them.

A single count supports this clonotype. CDR3 in amino acids: CASNVWTGDNQPQHF. The CDR3 bases are TGTGCCAGCAACGTTTGGACAGGGGACAATCAGCCCCAGCATTTT. The rearrangement uses TRBV2 and TRBJ1-5; TRBD1 matches at 9 bases. Germline trimming cut 7 bases from V and 3 bases from J; bases unmatched to any gene: 7. The CDR3 has 15 residues. Per the germline V gene, CDR1 is SNHLY and CDR2 is FYNNEI. Filled out from reference TRBV2 and TRBJ1-5, the complete variable domain reads EPEVTQTPSHQVTQMGQEVILRCVPISNHLYFYWYRQILGQKVEFLVSFYNNEISEKSEIFDDQFSVERPDGSNFTLKIRSTKLEDSAMYFCASNVWTGDNQPQHFGDGTRLSIL.

V is TRBV5-1 and J is TRBJ1-4, with 9 bases lining up with TRBD1. V trimming: 3 bases; J trimming: 7 bases; junction bases outside the gene matches: 4. CDR1 is SGHRS, CDR2 YFSETQ, per germline. This CDR3 contains 14 residues. In nucleotides, the CDR3 is TGCGCCAGCAGCTCGGGACAGGGCGTTGAAAAACTGTTTTTT. Translating gives CASSSGQGVEKLFF.

This chain uses TRBV7-2 with TRBJ2-7; D not certain. Germline V gives CDR1 SGHTA, CDR2 FQGNSA. V lost 1 base, J lost 6 bases, and 10 bases lay in between. CDR3 length: 13 amino acids. The DNA of the CDR3 is TGTGCCAGCAGCTTAGGTGGACCCTTCGAGCAGTACTTC. This gives the protein CASSLGGPFEQYF.

The rearrangement links TRBV7-2 to TRBJ1-5, with a tentative D call TRBD1 (6 bases). The CDR3 has 14 residues. Germline V gives CDR1 SGHTA, CDR2 FQGNSA. V lost 5 bases to trimming and J lost 4 bases, with 12 bases between them. CDR3 sequence reads: CASSPWTDNQPQHF. CDR3 sequence (DNA): TGTGCCAGCAGCCCCTGGACAGATAATCAGCCCCAGCATTTT.

The chain links TRBV6-6 to TRBJ2-7; TRBD1 matches 8 bases. The V and J ends lost 7 bases and 5 bases, in that order; junction bases with no gene match: 7. The CDR3 has 13 amino acids. The germline V gene has CDR1 MNHNY and CDR2 SVGAGI (reference sequence). The CDR3 DNA follows: TGTGCCAGCATGGGCAGGACAGGGAACGAGCAGTACTTC. Translating gives CASMGRTGNEQYF.

The V call is TRBV2, the J call TRBJ2-7; D assignment may be TRBD1 or TRBD2 (5 bases each). Trimming left V 1 base short and J 4 bases short, with 11 bases between. The CDR3 is 14 residues long. Germline V gives CDR1 SNHLY, CDR2 FYNNEI. CDR3 loop: CASSEGDGAYEQYF. CDR3 coding DNA: TGTGCCAGCAGTGAAGGGGACGGGGCGTACGAGCAGTACTTC.

The rearrangement links TRBV20-1 to TRBJ2-7, with 8 bases lining up with TRBD1. V lost 2 bases, J lost 7 bases, and 4 bases stayed unmatched. This CDR3 is built from 12 residues. Germline V gene data show CDR1 as DFQATT and CDR2 as SNEGSKA (reference sequence). CDR3: CSARQGAWEQYF. The CDR3 DNA is TGCAGTGCTAGACAGGGGGCGTGGGAGCAGTACTTC.

This clonotype has only a few counts. This chain joins TRBV5-8 and TRBJ1-2, with D maybe TRBD1 (6 bases). Trimming left V 6 bases short and J 3 bases short, with 9 bases between. The CDR3 consists of 12 residues. CDR1 and CDR2 (germline): SGHTS, YDEGEE. Here the CDR3 reads CASTWTDYGYTF. The CDR3 DNA follows: TGTGCCAGCACCTGGACAGACTATGGCTACACCTTC. Supplemented by reference TRBV5-8 and TRBJ1-2, the full variable domain reads EAGVTQSPTHLIKTRGQQATLRCSPISGHTSVYWYQQALGLGLQFLLWYDEGEERNRGNFPPRFSGRQFPNYSSELNVNALELEDSALYLCASTWTDYGYTFGSGTRLTVV.

This clonotype was observed a handful of times. This chain joins TRBV6-5 and TRBJ1-1; unclear D gene. Germline lookup yields CDR1 MNHEY and CDR2 SVGAGI. The V gene lost 5 bases and the J gene lost 5 bases, with 15 bases spanning the gap. The CDR3 is 14 residues long. CDR3 sequence: CASSDGLGGTEAFF. CDR3 DNA: TGTGCCAGCAGTGATGGACTCGGAGGGACTGAAGCTTTCTTT.